What follows describes a single T cell receptor beta chain. Its antigen remains unknown. The PCR had 60 Vbeta and 13 Jbeta primers. TCRdb's table, derived via immunoSEQ multiplex PCR, lists solely in-frame clones and lacks some. The table includes about 260,000 clones, approximately 84% detected once. Germline V gene sequence: CDR1 SQVTM, CDR2 ANQGSEA. The CDR3 covers 12 residues. V trimming: 8 bases; J trimming: 8 bases; junction bases outside the gene matches: 9. This sample was included in a study of cytomegalovirus exposure and HLA in healthy donors. Study-wide results and limits: The authors assumed roughly uniform sequencing depth across donors for presence/absence analyses. Clonal expansion, a later analysis showed, was greater in HLA-associated TCR beta chains than in equally common others.

The source material was PBMCs. The J gene is TRBJ1-2, the V gene TRBV29-1; 9 bases line up with TRBD1. The receptor was derived from a woman between 40 and 55 years old in good health and CMV-seropositive. In DNA form, the CDR3 reads TGCAGCCTCACCCGGGACAGGGAGGGCTACACCTTC. This encodes CSLTRDREGYTF. The full variable domain, in which reference TRBV29-1 and TRBJ1-2 provide the parts outside the CDR3, is SAVISQKPSRDICQRGTSLTIQCQVDSQVTMMFWYRQQPGQSLTLIATANQGSEATYESGFVIDKFPISRPNLTFSTLTVSNMSPEDSSIYLCSLTRDREGYTFGSGTRLTVV.